This T cell receptor (beta chain) was captured by sequencing in a study of blood T cell repertoires in COVID-19. Study at large: COVID-19 samples collected from the United States, Italy and Spain covered acute and convalescent phases.

The V and J ends lost 6 bases and 7 bases respectively, with 12 bases between them. The CDR3 contains 12 residues. The germline V gene has CDR1 SNHLY and CDR2 FYNNEI. This clone has a handful of counts. Profiling relied on immunoSEQ multiplex PCR, and the TCRdb table lists in-frame clones only, not all of them. This repertoire shows 200,000 to 250,000 clones, approximately 80% found once; its top ten account for roughly 10%. The source of this sequence is a woman aged 80 or over with acute or convalescent COVID-19. This sequence joins TRBV2 and TRBJ1-2, with D tentatively TRBD1 (5 bases). The sequencing sample was made of peripheral blood. The chain's CDR3 is CASSWGVVGYTF. CDR3 bases: TGTGCCAGCAGCTGGGGGGTGGTTGGCTACACCTTC.